This entry concerns a single T cell receptor (beta chain). This sample was taken from a study of OX40 agonist ivuxolimab in advanced cancers. Overall study: Patients were given ivuxolimab, an antibody that agonizes OX40 (CD134).

Germline-derived CDR1 and CDR2 are SNHLY and FYNNEI. V was shortened by 8 bases and J by 1 base, with 11 bases between the two germline ends. The CDR3 extends over 13 amino acids. Data came from immunoSEQ multiplex PCR; TCRdb stores just in-frame clones and leaves some out. The top ten clones hold 0.76% of a sample with 65,000 to 95,000 clones, about 86% of them seen once. The TCR comes from an adult with an advanced solid tumor such as melanoma, head and neck, liver or kidney cancer. V usage is TRBV2 and J usage is TRBJ1-1; the D is unclear. This material consisted of CD4+ or CD8+ T cells sorted from blood, taken in a trial of the OX40 agonist ivuxolimab. The CDR3 here is CASLSNENTEAFF. The CDR3 nucleotides are TGTGCCAGCCTGTCCAATGAGAACACTGAAGCTTTCTTT.